The 32 T cell receptor beta chains given below trace back to one sample, sequenced in a study of response to subunit inactivated influenza vaccine. TCRdb analysed the RT-PCR reads with MiXCR anew, one entry per CDR3 protein. This table has fewer than 600,000 distinct CDR3 sequences, 7.2% appearing once. Specimen: PBMCs from blood, collected about 24 months after vaccination. Source of these receptors: a man aged 50 to 69 who received an inactivated influenza vaccine.

The chain links TRBV28 to TRBJ2-2; D gene uncertain. Trimming stripped 3 bases from V and 5 bases from J, with 7 bases between. The CDR3 totals 13 residues. Germline-derived CDR1 and CDR2 are MDHEN and SYDVKM. CDR3 protein: CASSFQVTGELFF. The CDR3 DNA sequence: TGTGCCAGCAGTTTTCAGGTTACCGGGGAGCTGTTTTTT.

The J gene is TRBJ2-1, the V gene TRBV5-6, with no clear D. The germline V gene encodes CDR1 SGHDT and CDR2 YYEEEE. The germline V and J ends were trimmed by 8 bases and 3 bases, with 15 bases remaining between them. CDR3 length equals 14 residues. DNA for the CDR3: TGTGCCAGGGGCCCCGGGCTTTACTACAATGAGCAGTTCTTC. Translating it yields CARGPGLYYNEQFF.

The table lists this clonotype with a few counts. The chain carries TRBV6-6 and TRBJ1-1; D might be TRBD1 (5 bases). There are 13 residues in the CDR3. V was shortened by 7 bases and J by 4 bases, with 13 bases between the two germline ends. Germline CDR1 is MNHNY and CDR2 is SVGAGI (reference sequence). The chain's CDR3 is CASTKPGGTEAFF. CDR3 sequence (DNA): TGTGCCAGCACCAAGCCGGGGGGCACTGAAGCTTTCTTT.

This clonotype was observed a handful of times. The chain links TRBV14 to TRBJ2-1; D not certain. Germline CDR1 and CDR2: SGHDN and FVKESK. CDR3 size: 13 residues. V was cut by 1 base and J by 10 bases, with 11 bases left in between. The CDR3 here is CASSQALSGEQFF. Here the CDR3 DNA reads TGTGCCAGCAGCCAAGCCCTATCGGGCGAGCAGTTCTTC.

The chain is built from TRBV20-1 and TRBJ1-6; 8 bases fit TRBD1. With 6 bases clipped from V and 10 bases from J, the junction kept 8 bases outside the gene matches. Germline values: CDR1 DFQATT, CDR2 SNEGSKA (reference sequence). The CDR3 is 13 residues long. The CDR3 sequence is CSAPTGVGSPLHF. In nucleotides, the CDR3 is TGCAGTGCCCCGACAGGGGTGGGGTCACCCCTCCACTTT.

V is TRBV20-1 and J is TRBJ2-7; 11 nucleotides line up with TRBD1. The CDR3 totals 15 residues. Germline-derived CDR1 and CDR2 are DFQATT and SNEGSKA (reference sequence). CDR3 region: CSADGGTGGPYEQYF. CDR3 in DNA: TGCAGCGCCGACGGGGGGACAGGGGGACCCTACGAGCAGTACTTC.

The chain links TRBV3-1 to TRBJ2-5; D ambiguous. The germline V gene encodes CDR1 LGHDT and CDR2 YNNKEL (reference sequence). V lost 0 bases and J 0 bases, leaving 11 bases between the germline ends. The CDR3 is made up of 16 amino acids. In DNA form, the CDR3 reads TGTGCCAGCAGCCAAGAAGGGAACCTTCACCAAGAGACCCAGTACTTC. This translates into CASSQEGNLHQETQYF.

The chain is built from TRBV4-3 and TRBJ1-5; maybe TRBD1 (6 bases). V dropped 3 bases and J dropped 4 bases, with 16 bases sitting between them. This CDR3 has 16 residues. Germline V CDR1 and CDR2: LGHNA, YSLEER. The CDR3 spells CASSQAWGAANQPQHF. Written as DNA, the CDR3 is TGCGCCAGCAGCCAGGCCTGGGGGGCCGCTAATCAGCCCCAGCATTTT.

This clonotype was observed at least ten times. This chain links TRBV12-3 or TRBV12-4 with TRBJ2-7; D unclear. V was pared by 3 bases and J by 4 bases, with 13 bases between. This CDR3 spans 14 amino acids. The CDR3 is CASSFGQIVYEQYF. The CDR3 DNA reads as TGTGCCAGCAGTTTCGGGCAGATAGTTTACGAGCAGTACTTC.

This clonotype turned up a few times. The chain joins TRBV4-2 to TRBJ2-5, with 11 bases identical to TRBD2. V trimming: 4 bases; J trimming: 1 base; junction bases outside the gene matches: 5. This CDR3 comprises 16 residues. Germline assignment: CDR1 LGHNA and CDR2 YNFKEQ. CDR3 DNA sequence: TGTGCCAGCAGCCTTTCCGGGACTAGCGGCCAAGAGACCCAGTACTTC. Its translation is CASSLSGTSGQETQYF.

This clonotype was seen many times. The rearrangement links TRBV7-9 to TRBJ2-5; 10 bases agree with TRBD1. The CDR3 sequence is 15 residues long. J was trimmed by 7 bases and V by 1 base; bases with no gene match: 6. Germline values: CDR1 SEHNR, CDR2 FQNEAQ (reference sequence). The CDR3 protein is CASSLGGQGLLTQYF. CDR3 nucleotides: TGTGCCAGCAGCTTAGGGGGACAGGGGCTACTGACCCAGTACTTC.

V usage is TRBV11-2 and J usage is TRBJ2-3, with 8 bases identical to TRBD2. The CDR3 contains 18 residues. Trimming took 1 base from V and 2 from J; bases not matched to a gene: 11. CDR1 is SGHAT, CDR2 FQNNGV, per germline. The DNA for the CDR3 is TGTGCCAGCAGCTTAGGTCGTGGTAGCGGGACGAACACAGATACGCAGTATTTT. Protein product: CASSLGRGSGTNTDTQYF.

There are a few counts of this clonotype. The rearrangement uses TRBV30 and TRBJ1-1, with 7 bases that match TRBD1. J lost 3 bases, V lost 2 bases, and 18 bases had no gene match. CDR3 length: 18 residues. Germline V CDR1 and CDR2: GTSNPN, SVGIG (reference sequence). CDR3 sequence: CAWSKVRTTGAVYTEAFF. The CDR3 coding sequence is TGTGCCTGGAGTAAAGTTCGGACTACAGGGGCCGTGTACACTGAAGCTTTCTTT.

In nucleotides, the CDR3 is TGTGCCAGCAGCCAAGATGGCGCCTACACAGATACGCAGTATTTT. As protein: CASSQDGAYTDTQYF. The chain employs TRBV4-2 and TRBJ2-3, with D unresolved. The germline CDR1 and CDR2 sequences are LGHNA and YNFKEQ. V lost 0 bases, J lost 2 bases, and 9 bases lay in between. There are 15 residues in the CDR3.

This sequence joins TRBV20-1 and TRBJ2-3; a weak D match, TRBD2 (6 bases). Germline V gives CDR1 DFQATT, CDR2 SNEGSKA (reference sequence). Trimming left V 6 bases short and J 1 base short, with 14 bases between. The CDR3 extends over 14 amino acids. CDR3 nucleotides: TGCAGTGCCAAAGCTAGCGACGGCACAGATACGCAGTATTTT. Translation: CSAKASDGTDTQYF.

The rearrangement uses TRBV10-3 and TRBJ1-1; 7 nucleotides agree with TRBD1. This CDR3 comprises 16 residues. Per the germline V gene, CDR1 is ENHRY and CDR2 is SYGVKD. V lost 1 base to trimming and J lost 4 bases; unmatched junction nucleotides: 9. The chain's CDR3 is CAISELGQRVGTEAFF. CDR3 DNA: TGTGCCATCAGTGAGTTGGGACAGCGGGTTGGCACTGAAGCTTTCTTT.

The rearrangement links TRBV29-1 to TRBJ1-2; D ambiguous. Germline V gives CDR1 SQVTM, CDR2 ANQGSEA. With 1 base removed from V and 1 base from J, the gap between germline ends came to 19 bases. The CDR3 spans 17 residues. Here the CDR3 reads CSVEAAGTGWVNYGYTF. CDR3 DNA: TGCAGCGTTGAAGCAGCAGGCACCGGTTGGGTTAACTATGGCTACACCTTC.

The chain employs TRBV4-3 and TRBJ1-4; tentatively, D is TRBD1 (5 bases). This CDR3 is built from 15 residues. V was trimmed by 5 bases and J by 7 bases, leaving 17 bases between them. Germline V gene sequence: CDR1 LGHNA, CDR2 YSLEER. CDR3 sequence (DNA): TGCGCCAGCAGCGGGGCGGACCAAATTTCTGAAAAACTGTTTTTT. It codes for CASSGADQISEKLFF.

This sequence joins TRBV6-2 or TRBV6-3 and TRBJ2-1; 7 bases fit TRBD2. The V gene's germline CDR1 is MNHEY and CDR2 SVGEGT. The V and J ends lost 6 bases and 3 bases, in that order; junction bases with no gene match: 11. The CDR3 consists of 16 residues. Written as DNA, the CDR3 is TGTGCCAGCAGCCGAAAGCGGGACGGATACTACAATGAGCAGTTCTTC. Its translation is CASSRKRDGYYNEQFF.

This clonotype was counted many times. This chain connects TRBV6-6 to TRBJ1-1, with D perhaps TRBD1 (5 bases). Per germline, CDR1 MNHNY and CDR2 SVGAGI (reference sequence). This CDR3 region has 13 residues. V shed 0 bases and J shed 6 bases, with 8 bases lying between them. The CDR3 nucleotides are TGTGCCAGCAGTTACTCCCAGGGACCTGAAGCTTTCTTT. Protein: CASSYSQGPEAFF.

This clonotype occurred a few times. This chain links TRBV15 with TRBJ2-5, with a tentative D call TRBD2 (5 bases). Germline CDR1 reads LNHNV; CDR2 reads YYDKDF (reference sequence). V was cut by 1 base and J by 4 bases, with 10 bases left in between. CDR3 length: 14 amino acids. The CDR3 DNA sequence: TGTGCCACCAGCAGAGTCCCGGGATCAGAGACCCAGTACTTC. It translates to CATSRVPGSETQYF.

This clonotype was seen a handful of times. The gene calls are TRBV6-5 and TRBJ1-4, with 7 bases aligning to TRBD1. CDR1 and CDR2 from the germline V gene are MNHEY and SVGAGI. Trimming at V came to 4 bases and at J to 7 bases, leaving 6 bases not matched to a gene. The CDR3 is made up of 14 amino acids. The CDR3 DNA reads as TGTGCCAGCAGTTCACAGGGGAAGCGTGAAAAACTGTTTTTT. Protein sequence: CASSSQGKREKLFF.

There are many counts of this clonotype. V is TRBV20-1 and J is TRBJ2-3; TRBD1 matches 7 bases. This CDR3 region has 14 residues. The V gene end was trimmed by 5 bases and the J gene end by 3 bases; junction bases not matched to a gene: 8. CDR1 and CDR2 (germline): DFQATT, SNEGSKA (reference sequence). The CDR3 nucleotides are TGCAGTGCTTCGACAGGGTCGGCGACAGATACGCAGTATTTT. This codes for CSASTGSATDTQYF.

The V gene is TRBV7-2, the J gene TRBJ2-5; perhaps TRBD2 as D (6 bases). In germline, CDR1 is SGHTA, CDR2 FQGNSA. V lost 5 bases to trimming and J lost 7 bases, with 17 bases between them. This CDR3 has 14 amino acids. The chain's CDR3 is CASSAGTAPGTQYF. In nucleotides, the CDR3 is TGTGCCAGCAGCGCTGGGACTGCTCCGGGGACCCAGTACTTC.

The chain joins TRBV6-2 or TRBV6-3 to TRBJ2-4; TRBD2 is a possible D gene (5 bases). The germline V and J ends were trimmed by 0 bases and 11 bases, with 26 bases remaining between them. Germline V gene lookup returns CDR1 MNHEY and CDR2 SVGEGT. The CDR3 sequence is 18 residues long. The CDR3: CASSYSSRGLWTASFQYF. Written as DNA, the CDR3 is TGTGCCAGCAGTTACTCGAGTCGGGGTCTTTGGACGGCGAGTTTTCAGTACTTC.

This clonotype was observed at least ten times. The chain has TRBV4-1 and TRBJ2-3; tentatively, D is TRBD1 or TRBD2 (5 bases each). Trimming removed 1 base at V and 2 bases at J, with 13 bases between. Germline CDR1 reads MGHRA; CDR2 reads YSYEKL. There are 16 residues in the CDR3. The CDR3 coding sequence is TGCGCCAGCAGCCAAGGTTCAGGGAGAGTCACAGATACGCAGTATTTT. Amino acid sequence: CASSQGSGRVTDTQYF.

The chain uses TRBV28 and TRBJ2-7, with TRBD1 matching 7 bases. CDR1 MDHEN and CDR2 SYDVKM come from the germline V gene. V trimming: 3 bases; J trimming: 3 bases; junction bases outside the gene matches: 8. The CDR3 contains 15 residues. As DNA, the CDR3 is TGTGCCAGCAGTTTGGTCGGGCAGGGGGACTACGAGCAGTACTTC. Protein sequence: CASSLVGQGDYEQYF. Looking up the rest from reference TRBV28 and TRBJ2-7 gives the full variable domain: DVKVTQSSRYLVKRTGEKVFLECVQDMDHENMFWYRQDPGLGLRLIYFSYDVKMKEKGDIPEGYSVSREKKERFSLILESASTNQTSMYLCASSLVGQGDYEQYFGPGTRLTVT.

This clonotype was picked up a small number of times. The chain links TRBV5-1 to TRBJ2-1; the D gene is possibly TRBD1 (6 bases). Germline values: CDR1 SGHRS, CDR2 YFSETQ. V lost 5 bases and J lost 4, with 13 bases in between. The CDR3 is made up of 14 amino acids. CDR3 sequence (DNA): TGCGCCAGCAGTGAGGGGGACGGGTACAATGAGCAGTTCTTC. This codes for CASSEGDGYNEQFF.

The J gene is TRBJ2-3, the V gene TRBV25-1; D not resolved. The CDR3 loop spans 11 amino acids. Trimming cost V 7 bases and J 6 bases, with 8 bases left between them. Per germline, CDR1 MGHDK and CDR2 SYGVNS. CDR3 protein: CASNYADTQYF. For the CDR3, the DNA is TGTGCCAGCAACTATGCGGATACGCAGTATTTT.

This clonotype was detected ten times or more. The gene calls are TRBV5-1 and TRBJ1-2; D is undetermined. The CDR3 length is 14 residues. Germline V lookup: CDR1 SGHRS, CDR2 YFSETQ. V lost 2 bases and J 5 bases, leaving 13 bases between the germline ends. The DNA of the CDR3 is TGCGCCAGCAGCTTTGGTCACTCCGGATATGGCTACACCTTC. Its protein is CASSFGHSGYGYTF.

This clonotype appeared many times. The V and J genes are TRBV25-1 and TRBJ2-5, with 9 bases that match TRBD2. This CDR3 is built from 16 residues. V shed 1 base, J shed 3 bases, and the junction held 6 bases outside the gene matches. Looked up from germline, CDR1 is MGHDK and CDR2 is SYGVNS. The CDR3 reads CASSELVSGGEETQYF. In nucleotides, the CDR3 is TGTGCCAGCAGTGAATTGGTTAGCGGGGGCGAAGAGACCCAGTACTTC. The whole variable domain, remainder taken from reference TRBV25-1 and TRBJ2-5, is EADIYQTPRYLVIGTGKKITLECSQTMGHDKMYWYQQDPGMELHLIHYSYGVNSTEKGDLSSESTVSRIRTEHFPLTLESARPSHTSQYLCASSELVSGGEETQYFGPGTRLLVL.

This clonotype was observed many times. This chain connects TRBV9 to TRBJ2-2; D possibly matches TRBD1 or TRBD2 (6 bases each). The CDR3 covers 17 residues. Trimming shortened V by 0 bases and J by 0 bases, and 12 bases separated the two germline ends. CDR1 is SGDLS and CDR2 is YYNGEE in the germline V gene. The chain's CDR3 is CASSVVQGLPNTGELFF. CDR3 sequence (DNA): TGTGCCAGCAGCGTAGTACAGGGACTGCCGAACACCGGGGAGCTGTTTTTT. Drawing the rest from reference TRBV9 and TRBJ2-2, the complete variable domain is DSGVTQTPKHLITATGQRVTLRCSPRSGDLSVYWYQQSLDQGLQFLIQYYNGEERAKGNILERFSAQQFPDLHSELNLSSLELGDSALYFCASSVVQGLPNTGELFFGEGSRLTVL.